The sequence of this TCR beta chain was determined in a study of control samples from healthy donors and cancer patients. Looked up from germline, CDR1 is ENHRY and CDR2 is SYGVKD. CDR3 length equals 13 residues. With 6 bases removed from V and 5 bases from J, the gap between germline ends came to 11 bases. Here immunoSEQ multiplex PCR was the method, and the copy in TCRdb shows in-frame clones only, minus some. Found here are under 450,000 clones, approximately 90% of them singletons; the top ten hold more than 6%. Input material: PBMCs. The origin of this receptor is a man in his forties with head and neck cancer. The rearrangement joins TRBV10-3 to TRBJ2-1, with D hard to call. The CDR3 coding sequence is TGTGCCATCAGGGGATTAGTGGACAATGAGCAGTTCTTC. Protein product: CAIRGLVDNEQFF.